Following are 12 T cell receptor beta chains from one sample sequenced in a study of T-cell reconstitution after alpha-beta-depleted transplantation in children. Unique molecular identifiers featured in how the TCRbeta library was prepared. Via MiXCR, TCRdb re-called the PCR reads, giving one row per CDR3 protein. The sample holds fewer than 1 million distinct CDR3 sequences; roughly 15% are singletons and the top ten take roughly 5%. The sample here was PBMCs, mostly from graft donor cells, taken 360 days after TCRalphabeta/CD19-depleted stem cell transplant. The receptors stem from a male patient between 10 and 17 years old who had a stem cell transplant for acute lymphoblastic leukemia, so the T cells may come from the graft donor.

This clonotype was seen at least ten times. This chain connects TRBV13 to TRBJ2-7; D uncertain. CDR1 PRHDT and CDR2 FYEKMQ come from the germline V gene (reference sequence). This CDR3 region has 11 residues. V was pared by 4 bases and J by 6 bases, with 7 bases between. CDR3 amino acids: CASSYSFEQYF. CDR3 DNA sequence: TGTGCCAGCAGCTACAGTTTCGAGCAGTACTTC.

The genes are TRBV10-3 and TRBJ2-1; perhaps TRBD1 as D (6 bases). The germline V and J ends were trimmed by 5 bases and 8 bases, with 13 bases remaining between them. Germline assignment: CDR1 ENHRY and CDR2 SYGVKD. This CDR3 has 13 amino acids. The CDR3 DNA reads TGTGCCATCAGTTTACAGGGCTGGCATGAGCAGTTCTTC. It yields the protein CAISLQGWHEQFF.

This clonotype was picked up a small number of times. The chain couples TRBV5-6 to TRBJ2-2, with D unresolved. This CDR3 is 14 amino acids long. Germline-derived CDR1 and CDR2 are SGHDT and YYEEEE. With 8 bases removed from V and 0 bases from J, the gap between germline ends came to 11 bases. The CDR3 coding sequence is TGTGCCAGTCATATCAACGCGAACACCGGGGAGCTGTTTTTT. Its protein is CASHINANTGELFF.

The rearrangement joins TRBV6-5 to TRBJ2-1; 9 nucleotides line up with TRBD1. This CDR3 spans 17 amino acids. J was trimmed by 5 bases and V by 5 bases; bases with no gene match: 13. Germline CDR1 and CDR2: MNHEY and SVGAGI. The CDR3 loop reads CASSTPIGTGRNNEQFF. CDR3 nucleotides: TGTGCCAGCAGTACTCCGATCGGGACAGGGCGAAACAATGAGCAGTTCTTC.

This clonotype was counted only a few times. V and J are TRBV7-9 and TRBJ2-7; D could derive from TRBD1 or TRBD2 (7 bases each). Trimming took 2 bases from V and 2 from J, leaving 13 bases between them. CDR1 SEHNR and CDR2 FQNEAQ come from the germline V gene (reference sequence). This CDR3 is 15 amino acids long. CDR3 in DNA: TGTGCCAGCAGCTTACCCAGGGGGGGAACCTACGAGCAGTACTTC. Amino acid sequence: CASSLPRGGTYEQYF.

This clonotype was seen only a few times. The chain recombines TRBV27 with TRBJ1-2; a weak D match, TRBD1 (6 bases). Germline V gene lookup returns CDR1 MNHEY and CDR2 SMNVEV (reference sequence). Trimming stripped 1 base from V and 7 bases from J, with 13 bases between. This CDR3 has 14 amino acids. The CDR3 sequence is CASSLLGGASGYTF. As DNA, the CDR3 is TGTGCCAGCAGTTTATTGGGGGGCGCGTCTGGCTACACCTTC.

Of note for this clonotype: Germline and junction disagree at one end, which may indicate a read error. The chain is built from TRBV5-6 and TRBJ2-7; 9 bases are shared with TRBD2. The CDR3 totals 16 residues. Germline-derived CDR1 and CDR2 are SGHDT and YYEEEE. The CDR3 DNA sequence: TGTGCCAGCAGCTTGCTTCCTAGCGGGGCCCGTACCTCCCCTCACTTC. It specifies CASSLLPSGARTSPHF.

The chain employs TRBV9 and TRBJ2-7; D is unresolved. Germline CDR1 is SGDLS and CDR2 is YYNGEE. The CDR3 loop spans 14 amino acids. Trimming cost V 0 bases and J 0 bases, with 7 bases left between them. The DNA of the CDR3 is TGTGCCAGCAGCGTAGTTGGGGACTCCTACGAGCAGTACTTC. As protein: CASSVVGDSYEQYF.

V and J are TRBV4-1 and TRBJ2-3; 7 nucleotides agree with TRBD1. From germline, CDR1 is MGHRA and CDR2 YSYEKL. V shed 0 bases and J 2 bases; nucleotides not matched to a gene: 5. The CDR3 totals 16 residues. The CDR3 sequence: CASSQDGTATTDTQYF. CDR3 DNA: TGCGCCAGCAGCCAAGATGGGACAGCAACCACAGATACGCAGTATTTT.

The rearrangement joins TRBV2 to TRBJ2-1, with 11 bases that match TRBD2. The CDR3 is 15 amino acids. Germline V lookup: CDR1 SNHLY, CDR2 FYNNEI. V shed 3 bases and J 7 bases; nucleotides not matched to a gene: 5. This CDR3 is CASSDSGRVYNEQFF. CDR3 sequence (DNA): TGTGCCAGCAGTGATAGCGGGAGGGTGTATAATGAGCAGTTCTTC.

The J gene is TRBJ2-1, the V gene TRBV9; TRBD2 aligns across 13 bases. V lost 2 bases, J lost 6 bases, and 5 bases stayed unmatched. The CDR3 has 16 residues. Germline V gene data show CDR1 as SGDLS and CDR2 as YYNGEE. The CDR3 nucleotides read TGTGCCAGCAGCGTCGGACTAGCGGGAGCGTCCAATGAGCAGTTCTTC. This sequence encodes CASSVGLAGASNEQFF.

The chain has TRBV5-1 and TRBJ2-3; D remains unclear. V was trimmed by 0 bases and J by 2 bases, leaving 7 bases between them. In germline, CDR1 is SGHRS, CDR2 YFSETQ. CDR3 length: 14 amino acids. This CDR3 is CASSLVKVTDTQYF. In nucleotides, the CDR3 is TGCGCCAGCAGCTTGGTAAAGGTCACAGATACGCAGTATTTT.